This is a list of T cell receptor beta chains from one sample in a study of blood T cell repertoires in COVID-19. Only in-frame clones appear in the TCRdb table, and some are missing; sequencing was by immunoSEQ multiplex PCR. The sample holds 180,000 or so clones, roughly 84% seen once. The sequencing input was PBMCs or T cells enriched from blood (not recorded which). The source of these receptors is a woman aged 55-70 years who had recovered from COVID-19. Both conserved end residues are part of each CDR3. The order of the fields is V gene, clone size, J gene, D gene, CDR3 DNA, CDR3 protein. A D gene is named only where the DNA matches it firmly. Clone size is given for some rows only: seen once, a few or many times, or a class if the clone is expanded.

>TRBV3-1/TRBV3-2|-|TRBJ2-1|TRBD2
TGTGCCAGCAGCCAGGGACTAGCTGGGGAGCAGTTCTTC
CASSQGLAGEQFF
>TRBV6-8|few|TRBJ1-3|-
TGTGCCAGCGACACAGGGCACAGGGCAACGAGGCGACCCACCATATATTTT
CASDTGHRATRRPTIYF
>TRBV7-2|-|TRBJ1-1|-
TGTGCCAGCAGCTTTTCACGGGGGAACACTGAAGCTTTCTTT
CASSFSRGNTEAFF
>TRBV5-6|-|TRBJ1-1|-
TGTGCCAGCAGCTTAAGAGGGTCTAGCTCGGGAGCTTTCTTT
CASSLRGSSSGAFF
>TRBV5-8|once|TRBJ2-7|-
TGTGCCACCCTAACAGGGTTTGACGAGCAGTACTTC
CATLTGFDEQYF
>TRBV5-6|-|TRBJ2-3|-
TGTGCCAGCAGCTTGGAAGGTCAGGGATCAGATACGCAGTATTTT
CASSLEGQGSDTQYF
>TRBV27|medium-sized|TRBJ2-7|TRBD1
TGTGCCAGCAGCCCTGGGACAGGTCCTTCCCACGAGCAGTACTTC
CASSPGTGPSHEQYF
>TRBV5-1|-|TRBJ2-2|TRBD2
TGCGCCAGCAGCTCCGGACTAGCGGGGGCCCGAGGCACCGGGGAGCTGTTTTTT
CASSSGLAGARGTGELFF
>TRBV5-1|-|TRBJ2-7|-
TGCGCCAGCAGCTTGACGACAGGCTGGTCAGGCGAGCAGTACTTC
CASSLTTGWSGEQYF
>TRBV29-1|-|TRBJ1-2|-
TGCAGCGTTGGGCCTGATGGCTACACCTTC
CSVGPDGYTF
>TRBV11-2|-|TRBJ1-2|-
TGTGCCAGCAGTTCCACCCGACACCGCCTCTATGGCTACACCTTC
CASSSTRHRLYGYTF
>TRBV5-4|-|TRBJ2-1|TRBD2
TGTGCCAGCAGCTTCAACGGGGGGGCCATCGATGAGCAGTTCTTC
CASSFNGGAIDEQFF
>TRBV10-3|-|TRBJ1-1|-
TGTGCCATCAGACAGGGACTGAACACTGAAGCTTTCTTT
CAIRQGLNTEAFF
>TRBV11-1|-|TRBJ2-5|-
TGTGCCAGCAGCTTAGAGGGGGAGACCCAGTACTTC
CASSLEGETQYF
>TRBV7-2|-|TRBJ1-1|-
TGTGCCAGCAGCCCCCCCGCCAGGCTGGCTTTCTTT
CASSPPARLAFF
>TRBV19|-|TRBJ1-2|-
TGTGCCAGTAGTAAGTTCGGCCCCAACACGGGAGAATCTATTCGCTACACCTTC
CASSKFGPNTGESIRYTF
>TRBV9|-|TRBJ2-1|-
TGTGCCAGCAGCGTAGATAGCGGTGATTACAATGAGCAGTTCTTC
CASSVDSGDYNEQFF
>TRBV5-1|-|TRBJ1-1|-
TGCGCCAGCAGCTTTCAGGGGTATGGAACTGAAGCTTTCTTT
CASSFQGYGTEAFF
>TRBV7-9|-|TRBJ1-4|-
TGTGCCAGCAGCCAGGGGCAGGGTAATGAAAAACTGTTTTTT
CASSQGQGNEKLFF
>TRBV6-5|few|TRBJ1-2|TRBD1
TGTGCCAGCCACTTGTCGGGACAGGGATCCGGCTACACCTTC
CASHLSGQGSGYTF
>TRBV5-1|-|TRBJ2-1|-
TGCGCCAGCAGCCAAAACAGCTACAATGAGCAGTTCTTC
CASSQNSYNEQFF
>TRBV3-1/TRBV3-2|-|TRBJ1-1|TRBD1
TGTGCCAGCAGACCGGACAGGGCGAACACTGAAGCTTTCTTT
CASRPDRANTEAFF